This T cell receptor (beta chain) was profiled in a study of T cell responses to AZD1222 COVID-19 vaccine. Findings and caveats of the study: Following two doses of AZD1222, Spike-specific TCR breadth and depth rose.

TCRdb's copy holds only in-frame clones and misses some; the assay was immunoSEQ multiplex PCR. The data contain about 140,000 clones, over 90% of them singletons. The germline gives CDR1 MGHRA, CDR2 YSYEKL. J gave up 2 bases and V 0 bases, and 10 bases lay outside the gene matches. This CDR3 comprises 17 residues. Comment on this clone: The antigen remains unidentified. This sample includes further DNA sequences coding for the same CDR3.

V is TRBV4-1 and J is TRBJ2-7; 7 nucleotides agree with TRBD2. The sequencing used peripheral blood, collected 28 days after the second AZD1222 dose. This sequence originates from an adult who received the AZD1222 COVID-19 vaccine. CDR3 in amino acids: CASSQDVTSAVPYEQYF. The CDR3, as DNA: TGCGCCAGCAGCCAAGATGTAACTAGCGCCGTACCCTACGAGCAGTACTTC.